This T cell receptor beta chain comes out of a study of blood T cell repertoires in COVID-19 (TCRdb year 2020). About the study as a whole: The collaborator samples originated in the United States, Italy and Spain and spanned the acute and convalescent phases of COVID-19. Deeply sampled blood TCRbeta repertoires from subjects exposed to, actively infected with, or recovered from COVID-19 were included in the dataset. The samples were drawn from two sources: the first 160 participants of the ongoing ImmuneRACE study, and 950 to 1,500 subjects contributed by 6 global collaborators. Sample metadata almost always included a de-identified subject ID, COVID-19 status, age in years and sex. The material from the prospective study consisted of cDNA or gDNA derived from T cells, B-cell-depleted T cells, or PBMCs. The repertoires were made available in a free public database intended to serve as a resource for research on the immune response to SARS-CoV-2. Where available, HLA class I and class II types were taken from metadata supplied by the sample provider and were not determined by assay-based typing.

On the study overall, not on this receptor specifically: Clinical and demographic metadata were provided uncurated, with the amount varying by source and participant.

Including cysteine and phenylalanine, the CDR3 has 15 amino acids. The sequence is cut down to CDR3 DNA, 45 bases in frame from base 1. The germline V gene supplies CDR1 SGDLS and CDR2 YYNGEE. At the junction V is shortened by 0 bases and J by 1 base, with 9 bases in between. Participants in the prospective study were aged roughly 18 to 95 years, lived in some 24 United States geographic areas, and enrolled through a virtual design. To assign participants to cohorts, the prospective study relied on clinical history that participants themselves reported in a screening survey and a study questionnaire. ImmuneRACE Cohort 3 recovered participants were defined by two consecutive negative NP/OP PCR tests, healthcare professional clearance, or symptom resolution. In the prospective study, whole blood, serum and a nasopharyngeal or oropharyngeal swab were collected from each participant by mobile phlebotomists. Over a roughly 2-month period, participants in the prospective study had the option of providing additional blood draws and questionnaires. Prospective study blood samples were shipped either frozen or at room temperature before DNA extraction.

Turning to this clone: This clone's antigen is unknown. Within one base of it there is no much larger clone, and no base qualities were kept.

The immunoSEQ Assay, a bias-controlled multiplex PCR, was used to amplify TCRbeta CDR3 regions from genomic DNA. The authors' pipeline ran thus. Nucleated cell counts per sample were estimated from amplification of reference gene primers within the assay. To quantify the absolute abundance of each unique TCRbeta CDR3 rearrangement, sequence reads were collapsed and filtered. For each sample, productive Simpson clonality was calculated by taking the square root of Simpson's diversity index across productive rearrangements. In its TCRdb copy, this immuneACCESS table keeps in-frame sequences only and misses some clones. Where compared with another copy, unresolved V genes explain less than half of these, and the others have no known cause. The V and J calls and the clone size are those of that table, but D and trimming were determined from the DNA. The sample table contains a few hundred thousand clones; only one count was recorded for 70% to 90% of them. The top ten clonotypes cover around 1.7% of the sample.

The V and J segments used are TRBV9 and TRBJ2-3; no D segment can be confidently identified. The source is a man aged 40-49 years who had recovered from COVID-19. Sequenced: PBMCs or T cells enriched from blood (not recorded which). The nucleotide sequence reads TGTGCCAGCAGCGTAGGAGTGGGCCGCACAGATACGCAGTATTTT. Its amino acids are CASSVGVGRTDTQYF.